This T cell receptor (beta chain) derives from a study of identical twins. Study observations and caveats: Whereas memory repertoires showed no such difference, abundant cord blood beta clonotypes carried fewer insertions. Where beta out-of-frame sequences were concerned, excess twin sharing was weaker. Interpretation of the results relied on cross-sectional statistical analysis and not on following the same donors.

Germline values: CDR1 MGHDK, CDR2 SYGVNS. The J segment lost 2 bases and the V segment lost 2 bases, leaving 1 base of the junction unmatched. The CDR3 runs 16 residues. Ten or more counts support this clonotype. The antigen remains undetermined. Healthy Caucasian donors formed the entire cohort. TCRdb reprocessed the 5' RACE reads with MiXCR, giving one entry per CDR3 protein. Of approximately 690,000 distinct CDR3 sequences listed, roughly 6% are singletons. The gene calls are TRBV25-1 and TRBJ2-1; 12 bases agree with TRBD2. The clonotype comes from a young man in good health. Sequencing input: naive T cells sorted from blood. CDR3 DNA sequence: TGTGCCAGCAGTGAACTAGCGGGAGGGACCTACAATGAGCAGTTCTTC. This codes for CASSELAGGTYNEQFF.